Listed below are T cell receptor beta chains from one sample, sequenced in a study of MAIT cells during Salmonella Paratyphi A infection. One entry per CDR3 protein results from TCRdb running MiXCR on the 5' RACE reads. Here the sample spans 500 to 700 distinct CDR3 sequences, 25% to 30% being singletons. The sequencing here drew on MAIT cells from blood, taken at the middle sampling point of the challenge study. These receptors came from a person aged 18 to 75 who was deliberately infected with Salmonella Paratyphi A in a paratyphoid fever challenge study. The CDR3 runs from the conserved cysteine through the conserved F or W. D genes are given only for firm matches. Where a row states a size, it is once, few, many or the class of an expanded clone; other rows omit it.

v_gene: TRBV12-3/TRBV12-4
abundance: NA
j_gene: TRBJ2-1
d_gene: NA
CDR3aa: CASSRQASGYNEQFF
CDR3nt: TGTGCCAGCAGCAGACAGGCTAGTGGATACAATGAGCAGTTCTTC

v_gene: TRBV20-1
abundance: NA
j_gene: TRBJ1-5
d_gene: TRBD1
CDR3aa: CSARDGQGAHQPQHF
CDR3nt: TGCAGTGCTAGAGATGGACAGGGGGCCCATCAGCCCCAGCATTTT

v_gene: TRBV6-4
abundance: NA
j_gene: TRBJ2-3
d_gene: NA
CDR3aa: CASSDSDTDTQYF
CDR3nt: TGTGCCAGCAGTGACAGTGACACAGATACGCAGTATTTT

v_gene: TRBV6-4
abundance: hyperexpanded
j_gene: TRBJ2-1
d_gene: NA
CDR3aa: CASSDSDNNEQFF
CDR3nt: TGTGCCAGCAGTGACTCGGACAACAATGAGCAGTTCTTC

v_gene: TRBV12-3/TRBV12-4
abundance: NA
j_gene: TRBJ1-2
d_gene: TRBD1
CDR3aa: CASSQDRGLYGYTF
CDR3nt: TGTGCCAGCAGTCAGGACAGGGGACTCTATGGCTACACCTTC

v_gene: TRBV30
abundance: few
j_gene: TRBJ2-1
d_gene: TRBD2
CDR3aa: CAWSDPGLEYNEQFF
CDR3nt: TGTGCCTGGAGTGATCCGGGACTAGAGTACAATGAGCAGTTCTTC

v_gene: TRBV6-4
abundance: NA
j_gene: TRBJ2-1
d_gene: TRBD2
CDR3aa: CASSASGSTDTQFF
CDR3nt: TGTGCCAGCAGTGCTAGCGGGAGCACAGATACGCAGTTCTTC

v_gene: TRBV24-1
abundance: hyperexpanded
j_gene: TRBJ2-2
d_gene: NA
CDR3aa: CATSDFEVTGELFF
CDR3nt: TGTGCCACCAGTGATTTCGAGGTAACCGGGGAGCTGTTTTTT

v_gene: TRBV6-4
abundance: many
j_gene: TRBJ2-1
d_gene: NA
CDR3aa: CASSDSQGSYNEQFF
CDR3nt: TGTGCCAGCAGTGACTCACAGGGCTCCTACAATGAGCAGTTCTTC

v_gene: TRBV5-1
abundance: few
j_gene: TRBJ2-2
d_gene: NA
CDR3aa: CASSLVRDPNTGELFF
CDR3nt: TGCGCCAGCAGCTTGGTACGGGATCCGAACACCGGGGAGCTGTTTTTT

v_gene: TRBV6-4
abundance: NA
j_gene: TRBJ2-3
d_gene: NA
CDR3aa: CASSEEAGHTDTQYF
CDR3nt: TGTGCCAGCAGTGAAGAGGCGGGCCACACAGATACGCAGTATTTT

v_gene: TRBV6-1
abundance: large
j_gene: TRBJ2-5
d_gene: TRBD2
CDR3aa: CASSGLAGGPETQYF
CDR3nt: TGTGCCAGCAGTGGACTAGCGGGAGGGCCAGAGACCCAGTACTTC

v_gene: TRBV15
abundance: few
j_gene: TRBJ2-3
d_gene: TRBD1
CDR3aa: CATSPGGDTDTQYF
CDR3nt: TGTGCCACCAGCCCAGGGGGCGACACAGATACGCAGTATTTT

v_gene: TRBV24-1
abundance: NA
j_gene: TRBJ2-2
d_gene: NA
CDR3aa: CATRGHRDTGELFF
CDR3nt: TGTGCCACGAGGGGACACAGGGACACCGGGGAGCTGTTTTTT

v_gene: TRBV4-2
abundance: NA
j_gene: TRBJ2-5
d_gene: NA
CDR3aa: CASSFYICSARLAGGSETQYF
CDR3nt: NA

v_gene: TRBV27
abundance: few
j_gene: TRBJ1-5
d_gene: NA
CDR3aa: CASTQTGRSNQPQHF
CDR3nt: TGTGCCAGCACCCAAACCGGACGGAGCAATCAGCCCCAGCATTTT

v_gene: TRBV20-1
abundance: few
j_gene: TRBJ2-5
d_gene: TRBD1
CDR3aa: CSARPPTGERETQYF
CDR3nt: TGCAGTGCTCGGCCCCCGACAGGGGAACGAGAGACCCAGTACTTC

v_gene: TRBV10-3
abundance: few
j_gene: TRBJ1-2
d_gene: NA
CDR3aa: CAMAPTTRQDYGYTF
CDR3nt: TGTGCCATGGCCCCTACGACTCGACAGGACTATGGCTACACCTTC

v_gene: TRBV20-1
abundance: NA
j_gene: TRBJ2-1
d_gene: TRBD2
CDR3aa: CSARGTSDNEQFF
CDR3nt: TGCAGTGCTAGGGGGACTAGCGACAATGAGCAGTTCTTC

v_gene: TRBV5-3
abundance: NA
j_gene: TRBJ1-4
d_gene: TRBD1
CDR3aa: CARSLDGTEGKLFF
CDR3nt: TGTGCCAGAAGCTTGGATGGGACAGAAGGGAAACTGTTTTTT

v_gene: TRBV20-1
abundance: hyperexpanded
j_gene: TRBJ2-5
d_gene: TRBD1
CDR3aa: CSARPGGFAETQYF
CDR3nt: TGCAGTGCTAGACCAGGGGGCTTTGCGGAGACCCAGTACTTC

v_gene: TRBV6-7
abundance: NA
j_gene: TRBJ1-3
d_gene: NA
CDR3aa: CASSYSGCISGNTIYF
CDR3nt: TGTGCCAGCAGTTACTCGGGCTGCATCTCTGGAAACACCATATATTTT

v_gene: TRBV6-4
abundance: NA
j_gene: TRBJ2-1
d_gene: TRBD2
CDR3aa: CASSKTQSTLGGGYNEQFF
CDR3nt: TGTGCCAGCTCTAAAACGCAGAGTACTCTTGGGGGAGGGTACAATGAGCAGTTCTTC

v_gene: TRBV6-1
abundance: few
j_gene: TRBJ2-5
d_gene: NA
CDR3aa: CASSEAAGTQETQYF
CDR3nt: TGTGCCAGCAGTGAAGCGGCAGGGACCCAAGAGACCCAGTACTTC

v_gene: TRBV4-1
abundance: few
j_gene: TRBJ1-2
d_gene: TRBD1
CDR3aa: CASSQARDRTGYTF
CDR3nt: TGCGCCAGCAGTCAAGCCCGGGACAGGACTGGCTACACCTTC

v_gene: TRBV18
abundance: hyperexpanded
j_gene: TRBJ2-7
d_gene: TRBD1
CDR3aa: CASSLQGEGDEQYF
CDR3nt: TGTGCCAGCTCACTACAGGGGGAAGGGGACGAGCAGTACTTC

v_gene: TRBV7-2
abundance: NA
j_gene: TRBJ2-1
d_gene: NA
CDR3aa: CASSLVRGTPAGEQFF
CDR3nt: TGTGCCAGCAGCCTCGTTCGCGGCACCCCCGCGGGTGAGCAGTTCTTC

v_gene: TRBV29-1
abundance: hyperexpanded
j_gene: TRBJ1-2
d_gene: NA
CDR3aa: CSVEKETAGDYGYTF
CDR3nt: TGCAGCGTTGAAAAGGAGACAGCCGGAGACTATGGCTACACCTTC

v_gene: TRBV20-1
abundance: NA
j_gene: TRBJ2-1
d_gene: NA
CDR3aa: CSARPGEAYNEQFF
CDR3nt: TGCAGTGCTAGACCGGGAGAGGCCTACAATGAGCAGTTCTTC

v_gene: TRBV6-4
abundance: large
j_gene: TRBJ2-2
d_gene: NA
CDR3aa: CASSDSSSGELFF
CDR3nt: TGTGCCAGCAGTGACTCTAGCTCCGGGGAGCTGTTTTTT

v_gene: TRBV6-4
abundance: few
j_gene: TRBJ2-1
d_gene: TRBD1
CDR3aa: CASSDGTGGNEQFF
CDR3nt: TGTGCCAGCAGTGACGGGACAGGGGGCAATGAGCAGTTCTTC

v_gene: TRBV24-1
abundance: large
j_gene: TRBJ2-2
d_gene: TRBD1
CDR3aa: CATSEGQETGELFF
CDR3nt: TGTGCCACCAGTGAGGGACAGGAGACCGGGGAGCTGTTTTTT

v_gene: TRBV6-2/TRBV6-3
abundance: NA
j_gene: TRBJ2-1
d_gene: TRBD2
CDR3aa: CASTSGDYNEQLF
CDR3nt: TGTGCCAGCACTAGCGGGGATTACAATGAGCAGTTATTC

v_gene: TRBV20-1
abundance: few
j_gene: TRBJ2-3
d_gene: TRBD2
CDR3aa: CSARNGREADTQYF
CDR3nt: TGCAGTGCTAGAAACGGACGGGAGGCAGATACGCAGTATTTT

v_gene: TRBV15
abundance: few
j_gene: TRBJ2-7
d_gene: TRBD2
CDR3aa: CATSRAASGSDEQYF
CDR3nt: TGTGCCACCAGCAGAGCGGCTAGCGGGAGCGACGAGCAGTACTTC

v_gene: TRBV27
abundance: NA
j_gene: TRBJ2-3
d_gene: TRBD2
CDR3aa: CASSLSAAGGVTDTQYF
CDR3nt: TGTGCCAGCAGTTTATCAGCGGCGGGAGGTGTTACAGATACGCAGTATTTT

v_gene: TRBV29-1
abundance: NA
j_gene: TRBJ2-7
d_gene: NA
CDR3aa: CSVSQFPEQYF
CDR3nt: TGCAGCGTTTCGCAGTTTCCCGAGCAGTACTTC

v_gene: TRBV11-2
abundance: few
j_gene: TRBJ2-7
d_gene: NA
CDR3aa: CASSLGVGSYEQYF
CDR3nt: TGTGCCAGCAGCTTAGGTGTAGGCTCCTACGAGCAGTACTTC

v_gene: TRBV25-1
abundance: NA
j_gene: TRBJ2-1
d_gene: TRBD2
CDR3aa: CASSEPGTSGRNHPSIRYNEQFF
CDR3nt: TGTGCCAGCAGTGAACCCGGGACTAGCGGGAGGAACCATCCCTCAATTCGCTACAATGAGCAGTTCTTC

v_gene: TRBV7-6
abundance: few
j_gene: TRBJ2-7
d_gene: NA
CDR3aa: CASRAAGSSYEQYF
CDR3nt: TGTGCCAGCAGGGCGGCGGGGAGCTCCTACGAGCAGTACTTC

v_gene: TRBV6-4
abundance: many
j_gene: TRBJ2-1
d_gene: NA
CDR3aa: CASSGDSHNEQFF
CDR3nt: TGTGCCAGCAGTGGTGACTCGCACAATGAGCAGTTCTTC

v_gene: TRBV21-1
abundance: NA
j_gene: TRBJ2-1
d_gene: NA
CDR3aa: CASSKGRRTSGSNEQFF
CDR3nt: TGTGCCAGCAGCAAAGGTCGGCGGACTAGCGGGAGTAATGAGCAGTTCTTC

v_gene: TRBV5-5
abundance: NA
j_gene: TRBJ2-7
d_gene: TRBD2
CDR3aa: CASSVPPTGLAGVRYEQYF
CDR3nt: TGTGCCAGCTCGGTCCCCCCAACGGGGCTAGCGGGAGTTCGTTACGAGCAGTACTTC

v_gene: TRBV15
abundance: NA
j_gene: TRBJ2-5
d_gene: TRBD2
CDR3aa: CATSREAGVETQYF
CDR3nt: TGTGCCACCAGCAGAGAAGCGGGAGTAGAGACCCAGTACTTC

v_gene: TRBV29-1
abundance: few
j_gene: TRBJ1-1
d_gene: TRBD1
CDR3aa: CSGYWTGQKEAFF
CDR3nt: TGCAGCGGATACTGGACAGGGCAAAAAGAAGCTTTCTTT

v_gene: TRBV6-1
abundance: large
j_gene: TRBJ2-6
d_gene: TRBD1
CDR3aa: CASSGVQGDSGANVLTF
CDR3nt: TGTGCCAGCAGTGGGGTACAGGGGGACTCTGGGGCCAACGTCCTGACTTTC

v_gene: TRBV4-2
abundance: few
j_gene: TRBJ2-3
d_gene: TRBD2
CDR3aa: CASSQLAGGGPDTQYF
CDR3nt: TGTGCCAGCAGCCAGCTAGCGGGAGGGGGGCCAGATACGCAGTATTTT

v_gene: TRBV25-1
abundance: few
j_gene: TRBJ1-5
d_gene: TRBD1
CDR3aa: CASSGFRDRDQPQHF
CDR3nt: TGTGCCAGCAGTGGGTTCCGGGACAGAGATCAGCCCCAGCATTTT

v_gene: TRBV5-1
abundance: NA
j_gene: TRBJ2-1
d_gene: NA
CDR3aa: CASSSFGEQFF
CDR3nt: TGCGCCAGCAGTTCGTTCGGTGAGCAGTTCTTC

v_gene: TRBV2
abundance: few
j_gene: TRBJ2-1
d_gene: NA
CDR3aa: CASSEGAEYNEQFF
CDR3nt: TGTGCCAGCAGTGAAGGGGCAGAGTACAATGAGCAGTTCTTC

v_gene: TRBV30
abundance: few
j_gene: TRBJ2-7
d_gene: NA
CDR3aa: CAWRRVGGTLKYEQYF
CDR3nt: TGTGCCTGGAGGAGGGTCGGGGGCACCTTAAAATACGAGCAGTACTTC

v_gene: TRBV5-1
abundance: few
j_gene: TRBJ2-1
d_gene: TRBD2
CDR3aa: CASSLAGGEGYNEQFF
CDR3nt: TGCGCCAGCAGCCTCGCCGGGGGGGAGGGCTACAATGAGCAGTTCTTC